This T cell receptor beta chain stems from a study of blood T cell repertoires in COVID-19. Repertoires were generated with immunoSEQ multiplex PCR, while TCRdb's copy carries only in-frame clones and drops some. The repertoire holds roughly 200,000 clones, with roughly 76% as singletons. The junction had 6 bases not matched to a gene; V was cut back by 7 bases and J by 5 bases. Germline assignment: CDR1 SGHTA and CDR2 FQGTGA. This CDR3 comprises 16 residues. This chain connects TRBV7-3 to TRBJ2-2, with 14 bases identical to TRBD2. Sequences were obtained from peripheral blood. This receptor was obtained from a woman in her 50s with active or convalescent COVID-19. The DNA for the CDR3 is TGTGCCAGCACCAAGGGGACTAGCGGGAGTACCGGGGAGCTGTTTTTT. Translated: CASTKGTSGSTGELFF.